Shown below are 8 T cell receptor beta chains from a single sample sequenced in a study of response to subunit inactivated influenza vaccine. One entry per CDR3 protein, called by TCRdb with MiXCR from the RT-PCR reads. The sample lists around 520,000 distinct CDR3 sequences; 10% to 15% were seen once. This specimen was PBMCs from blood, taken on the day of vaccination. The receptors shown here come from a man between 50 and 59 years old who received an inactivated influenza vaccine.

Many counts were recorded for this clonotype. CDR3 DNA: TGTGCCAGCAGTTGGTCAGGGGGGCAAGCTTTCTTT. Protein: CASSWSGGQAFF. The chain joins TRBV6-5 to TRBJ1-1; 7 bases agree with TRBD1. The CDR3 contains 12 residues. Germline-derived CDR1 and CDR2 are MNHEY and SVGAGI. V dropped 4 bases and J dropped 9; count of bases not matched to a gene: 5.

This clonotype has a count of ten or more. The chain joins TRBV5-1 to TRBJ2-5, with D maybe TRBD2 (5 bases). CDR1 SGHRS and CDR2 YFSETQ come from the germline V gene. Trimming took off 0 bases at V and 5 bases at J, with 17 bases between the two ends. The CDR3 has 16 amino acids. The chain's CDR3 is CASSLVWTQQAETQYF. DNA of the CDR3: TGCGCCAGCAGCTTGGTTTGGACTCAACAAGCGGAGACCCAGTACTTC.

J is TRBJ1-6 and V is TRBV12-3 or TRBV12-4; D is uncertain. The CDR3 consists of 17 residues. Trimming took off 3 bases at V and 1 base at J, with 13 bases between the two ends. The CDR3 spells CASSFGPGGSYNSPLHF. The CDR3 nucleotides read TGTGCCAGCAGTTTCGGTCCGGGAGGATCCTATAATTCACCCCTCCACTTT.

This clonotype was detected only a few times. V and J are TRBV6-1 and TRBJ2-2; 8 positions agree with TRBD1. V lost 6 bases and J lost 6; bases outside the gene matches: 12. CDR1 and CDR2 from the germline V gene are MNHNS and SASEGT. The CDR3 totals 16 residues. CDR3 DNA: TGTGCCAGCAGAAAGTCCGCGACAGGGGTCCCCGGGGAGCTGTTTTTT. It codes for CASRKSATGVPGELFF.

This clonotype was seen only a few times. This chain uses TRBV18 with TRBJ2-7, with D perhaps matching TRBD2 (8 bases). V was trimmed by 4 bases and J by 1 base, leaving 17 bases between them. From germline, CDR1 is KGHSH and CDR2 LQKENI. The CDR3 runs 16 residues. CDR3 in amino acids: CASSRQQGTSSYEQYF. The CDR3 region has the DNA TGTGCCAGCTCACGACAACAGGGGACTAGTTCCTACGAGCAGTACTTC.

This clonotype was detected only a few times. The chain employs TRBV20-1 and TRBJ2-1; TRBD2 might be the D (6 bases). With 6 bases removed from V and 5 bases from J, the gap between germline ends came to 11 bases. There are 12 residues in the CDR3. Germline loops: CDR1 DFQATT, CDR2 SNEGSKA (reference sequence). CDR3 region: CSAISGDNEQFF. In DNA, the CDR3 is TGCAGTGCCATTAGCGGAGACAATGAGCAGTTCTTC.

This clonotype occurred a few times. J is TRBJ2-5 and V is TRBV7-8; no firm D call. V lost 1 base to trimming and J lost 5 bases, with 11 bases between them. The CDR3 loop spans 14 amino acids. Germline CDR1 and CDR2: SGHVS and FQNEAQ. The CDR3 loop is CASSLDSTRETQYF. As DNA, the CDR3 is TGTGCCAGCAGCTTAGATTCCACAAGGGAGACCCAGTACTTC.

This chain connects TRBV7-9 to TRBJ2-3; TRBD2 aligns across 8 bases. The length of the CDR3 is 16 residues. Germline V gene sequence: CDR1 SEHNR, CDR2 FQNEAQ (reference sequence). J lost 3 bases, V lost 0 bases, and 5 bases had no gene match. The CDR3 region has the DNA TGTGCCAGCAGCTTAGCCGCGACTAGCGATACAGATACGCAGTATTTT. Its translation is CASSLAATSDTDTQYF.